These 11 T cell receptor beta chains share one sample of origin, sequenced in a study of beta chain features in type 1 diabetes. Notes on the study in general: Shorter TCRB CDR3s, moderately but significantly so, marked every one of the four CD4+ subsets in Type 1 diabetes patients.

As every portion of the isolated RNA was reverse transcribed, the sequencing read expressed TCRB transcripts. TCRdb's copy holds only in-frame clones and misses some; the assay was immunoSEQ multiplex PCR. The sample shows under 300,000 clones, around 21% of them seen only once. Antigens of these TCRs are unknown. The sample was naive CD4+ T cells from blood. Receptors originate from a woman between 40 and 50 years old with type 1 diabetes.

As to this clone: This specimen includes other DNA sequences encoding the same CDR3. V usage is TRBV7-2 and J usage is TRBJ2-5; tentative D call: TRBD1 (6 bases). Trimming removed 0 bases at V and 4 bases at J, with 9 bases between. This CDR3 region has 14 residues. Germline assignment: CDR1 SGHTA and CDR2 FQGNSA. As DNA, the CDR3 is TGTGCCAGCAGCTTAGCAGGGGGTCGAGAGACCCAGTACTTC. It specifies CASSLAGGRETQYF.

J is TRBJ2-5 and V is TRBV9; tentatively, D is TRBD1 (6 bases). The CDR3 runs 13 residues. From germline, CDR1 is SGDLS and CDR2 YYNGEE. V was cut by 0 bases and J by 6 bases, with 9 bases left in between. The DNA of the CDR3 is TGTGCCAGCAGCGTAGTGCAGGGGCAGACCCAGTACTTC. Translating gives CASSVVQGQTQYF. Looking up the rest from reference TRBV9 and TRBJ2-5 gives the full variable domain: DSGVTQTPKHLITATGQRVTLRCSPRSGDLSVYWYQQSLDQGLQFLIQYYNGEERAKGNILERFSAQQFPDLHSELNLSSLELGDSALYFCASSVVQGQTQYFGPGTRLLVL.

This clone has only a few counts. The chain's CDR3 is CASSAEFSGANVLTF. The CDR3 nucleotides are TGTGCCAGCAGTGCGGAGTTCTCTGGGGCCAACGTCCTGACTTTC. J is TRBJ2-6 and V is TRBV2; D not certain. This CDR3 spans 15 amino acids. Trimming shortened V by 4 bases and J by 0 bases, and 7 bases separated the two germline ends. Germline CDR1 is SNHLY and CDR2 is FYNNEI.

The rearrangement links TRBV29-1 to TRBJ1-1; D gene unclear. CDR1 and CDR2 from the germline V gene are SQVTM and ANQGSEA. CDR3 length: 12 residues. Trimming left V 5 bases short and J 4 bases short, with 11 bases between. The CDR3 bases are TGCAGCGTTAACACCGGCGGCACTGAAGCTTTCTTT. It codes for CSVNTGGTEAFF.

This clone was observed a few times. Additional DNA sequences in this sample encode the identical CDR3. This chain joins TRBV5-4 and TRBJ2-7, with D possibly being TRBD1 (6 bases). This CDR3 contains 13 residues. Trimming removed 0 bases at V and 4 bases at J, with 8 bases between. In germline, CDR1 is SGHNT, CDR2 YYREEE (reference sequence). This chain's CDR3 is CASSLDRAYEQYF. The CDR3 DNA is TGTGCCAGCAGCTTGGACAGGGCTTACGAGCAGTACTTC.

This clone was observed a few times. This chain links TRBV7-3 with TRBJ1-1, with TRBD1 as a possible D gene (5 bases). The CDR3 has 13 residues. Trimming pared 8 bases from V and 3 bases from J, leaving 13 bases between. Germline V gene data show CDR1 as SGHTA and CDR2 as FQGTGA. CDR3 protein: CASGQGGDTEAFF. In DNA, the CDR3 is TGTGCCAGCGGGCAGGGAGGCGACACTGAAGCTTTCTTT.

Concerning this clone itself: Other DNA sequences in the same sample also yield this CDR3. The rearrangement uses TRBV29-1 and TRBJ2-7; 9 nucleotides match TRBD1. The J segment lost 3 bases and the V segment lost 7 bases, leaving 4 bases of the junction unmatched. Germline V gene data show CDR1 as SQVTM and CDR2 as ANQGSEA. The CDR3 length is 12 residues. The CDR3 DNA reads as TGCAGCGGCGGACAGGGGAACTACGAGCAGTACTTC. Translation: CSGGQGNYEQYF.

This clone was picked up a small number of times. The chain has TRBV7-9 and TRBJ2-3; D remains ambiguous. The CDR3 spans 14 residues. Germline V CDR1 and CDR2: SEHNR, FQNEAQ (reference sequence). Trimming took off 4 bases at V and 6 bases at J, with 14 bases between the two ends. The CDR3 protein is CASSSNTVSDTQYF. CDR3 DNA sequence: TGTGCCAGCAGCTCCAACACCGTGTCGGATACGCAGTATTTT.

The V gene is TRBV2, the J gene TRBJ1-3, with D unclear. This CDR3 region has 13 residues. Per germline, CDR1 SNHLY and CDR2 FYNNEI. V lost 6 bases and J 7 bases, leaving 13 bases between the germline ends. The CDR3, as DNA: TGTGCCAGCAGAACCGACCCGGAGAACACCATATATTTT. Amino acid sequence: CASRTDPENTIYF.

This clone showed up just a few times. This sequence joins TRBV7-9 and TRBJ2-1; 14 bases map to TRBD2. Germline V gene data show CDR1 as SEHNR and CDR2 as FQNEAQ (reference sequence). Trimming took 5 bases from V and 8 from J; bases not matched to a gene: 2. CDR3 length: 14 residues. This chain's CDR3 is CASSPGLAGDEQFF. As DNA, the CDR3 is TGTGCCAGCAGCCCGGGACTAGCGGGAGATGAGCAGTTCTTC. The full variable domain, completed using reference TRBV7-9 and TRBJ2-1, is DTGVSQNPRHKITKRGQNVTFRCDPISEHNRLYWYRQTLGQGPEFLTYFQNEAQLEKSRLLSDRFSAERPKGSFSTLEIQRTEQGDSAMYLCASSPGLAGDEQFFGPGTRLTVL.

The chain has TRBV25-1 and TRBJ1-2; TRBD1 might be the D (6 bases). The CDR3 is 13 amino acids. The V end was cut by 5 bases, the J end by 2 bases, with 9 bases between. CDR1 is MGHDK, CDR2 SYGVNS, per germline. The CDR3 coding sequence is TGTGCCAGCAGTCCAGGGGTGAACTATGGCTACACCTTC. Its protein is CASSPGVNYGYTF.